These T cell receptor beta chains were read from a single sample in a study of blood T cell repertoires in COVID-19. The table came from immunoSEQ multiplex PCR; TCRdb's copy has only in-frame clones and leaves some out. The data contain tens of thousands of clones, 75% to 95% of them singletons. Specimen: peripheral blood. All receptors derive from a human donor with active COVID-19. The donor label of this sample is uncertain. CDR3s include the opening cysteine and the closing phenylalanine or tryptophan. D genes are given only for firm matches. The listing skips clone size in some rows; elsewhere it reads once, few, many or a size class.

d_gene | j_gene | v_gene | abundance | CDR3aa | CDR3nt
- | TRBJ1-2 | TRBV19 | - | CASSIQVNYGYTF | TGTGCCAGTAGCATACAGGTTAACTATGGCTACACCTTC
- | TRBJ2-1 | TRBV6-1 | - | CASSALATTWYNEQFF | TGTGCCAGCAGTGCCCTAGCCACGACGTGGTACAATGAGCAGTTCTTC
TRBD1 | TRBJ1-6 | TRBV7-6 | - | CASSLAGRRGFDSPLHF | TGTGCCAGCAGCTTAGCGGGACGCAGGGGGTTTGATTCACCCCTCCACTTT
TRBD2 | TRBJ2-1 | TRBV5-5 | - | CASSPSGISYNEQFF | TGTGCCAGCAGCCCTAGCGGGATCTCCTACAATGAGCAGTTCTTC
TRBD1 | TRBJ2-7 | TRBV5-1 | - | CASSLYWTGRTYEQYF | TGCGCCAGCAGCTTGTATTGGACAGGGAGAACCTACGAGCAGTACTTC
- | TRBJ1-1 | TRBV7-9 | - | CASSAREGSHTEAFF | TGTGCCAGCAGCGCAAGGGAGGGGTCTCACACTGAAGCTTTCTTT
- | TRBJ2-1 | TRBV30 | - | CAWSVLFEQFF | TGTGCCTGGAGTGTACTCTTCGAGCAGTTCTTC
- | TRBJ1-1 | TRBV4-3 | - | CASSQEGTARAEAFF | TGCGCCAGCAGCCAAGAAGGTACGGCGCGGGCTGAAGCTTTCTTT
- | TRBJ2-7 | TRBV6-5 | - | CASSDSAGSSYEQYF | TGTGCCAGCAGTGACTCAGCGGGCTCCTCCTACGAGCAGTACTTC
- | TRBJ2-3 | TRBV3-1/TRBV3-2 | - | CASSQIAGTPDTQYF | TGTGCCAGCAGCCAAATTGCGGGCACTCCAGATACGCAGTATTTT
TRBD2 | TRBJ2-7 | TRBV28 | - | CASSSTSGTIGEQYF | TGTGCCAGCAGTTCGACCTCCGGGACTATAGGCGAGCAGTACTTC
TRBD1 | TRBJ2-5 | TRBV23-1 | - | CASSHRTGAQETQYF | TGCGCCAGCAGTCATCGAACAGGGGCCCAAGAGACCCAGTACTTC
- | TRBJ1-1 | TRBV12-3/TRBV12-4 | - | CASSLAANTEAFF | TGTGCCAGCAGTTTAGCGGCCAACACTGAAGCTTTCTTT
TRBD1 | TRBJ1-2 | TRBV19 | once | CASSPGTAYGYTF | TGTGCCAGTAGCCCCGGGACAGCTTATGGCTACACCTTC
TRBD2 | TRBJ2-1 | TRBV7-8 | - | CASSLTQNYAAGAPSNEQFF | TGTGCCAGCAGCTTAACCCAGAACTACGCAGCGGGGGCTCCGAGTAATGAGCAGTTCTTC
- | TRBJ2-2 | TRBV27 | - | CASSLWGGKTNTGELFF | TGTGCCAGCAGTTTATGGGGCGGGAAAACGAACACCGGGGAGCTGTTTTTT
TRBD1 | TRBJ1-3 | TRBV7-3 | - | CASSFGQGSGNTIYF | TGTGCCAGCAGCTTCGGACAGGGGTCTGGAAACACCATATATTTT
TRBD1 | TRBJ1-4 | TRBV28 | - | CASSPGQGREKLFF | TGTGCCAGCAGCCCTGGACAGGGTCGTGAAAAACTGTTTTTT